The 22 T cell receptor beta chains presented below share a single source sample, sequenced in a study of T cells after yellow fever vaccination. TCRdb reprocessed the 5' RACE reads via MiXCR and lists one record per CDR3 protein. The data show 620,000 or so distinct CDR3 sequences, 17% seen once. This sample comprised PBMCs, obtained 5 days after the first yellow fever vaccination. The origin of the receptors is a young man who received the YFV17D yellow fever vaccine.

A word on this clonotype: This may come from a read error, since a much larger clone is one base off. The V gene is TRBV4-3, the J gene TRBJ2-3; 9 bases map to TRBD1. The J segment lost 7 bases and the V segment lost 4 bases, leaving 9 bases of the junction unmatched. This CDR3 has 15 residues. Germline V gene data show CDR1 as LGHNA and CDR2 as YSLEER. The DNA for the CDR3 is TGCGCCAGCAGCCGAGAGCGGACAGGGGAATATACGCAGTATTTT. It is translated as CASSRERTGEYTQYF.

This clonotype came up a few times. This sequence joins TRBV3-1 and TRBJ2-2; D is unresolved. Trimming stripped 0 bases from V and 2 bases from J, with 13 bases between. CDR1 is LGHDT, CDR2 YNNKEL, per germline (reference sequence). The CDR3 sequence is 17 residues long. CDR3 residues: CASSQEAWVGNTGELFF. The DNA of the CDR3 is TGTGCCAGCAGCCAAGAGGCTTGGGTTGGAAACACCGGGGAGCTGTTTTTT.

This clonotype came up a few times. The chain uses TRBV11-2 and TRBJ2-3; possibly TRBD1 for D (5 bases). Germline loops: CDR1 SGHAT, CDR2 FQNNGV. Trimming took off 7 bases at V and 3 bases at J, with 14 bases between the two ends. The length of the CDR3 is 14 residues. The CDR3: CASIYRTRTDTQYF. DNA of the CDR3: TGTGCCAGCATTTATAGGACACGTACAGATACGCAGTATTTT.

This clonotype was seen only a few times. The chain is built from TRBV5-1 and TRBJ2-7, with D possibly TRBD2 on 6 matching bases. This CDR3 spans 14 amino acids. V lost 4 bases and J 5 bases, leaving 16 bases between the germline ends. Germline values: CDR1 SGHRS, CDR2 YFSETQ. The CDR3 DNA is TGCGCCAGCAGCCCGGCGGGGAGGAACGACGAGCAGTACGTC. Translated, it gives CASSPAGRNDEQYV.

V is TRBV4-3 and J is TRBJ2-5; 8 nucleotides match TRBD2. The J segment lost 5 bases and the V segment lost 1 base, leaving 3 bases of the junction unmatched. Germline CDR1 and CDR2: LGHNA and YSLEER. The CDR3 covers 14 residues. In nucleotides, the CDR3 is TGCGCCAGCAGCCAAGTTCGGGAGGGGGAGACCCAGTACTTC. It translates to CASSQVREGETQYF.

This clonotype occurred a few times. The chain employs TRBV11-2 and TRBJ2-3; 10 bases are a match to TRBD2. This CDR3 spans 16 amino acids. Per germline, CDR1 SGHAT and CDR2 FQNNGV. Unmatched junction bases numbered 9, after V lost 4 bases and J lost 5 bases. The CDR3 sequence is CASSSPSGGRGDTQYF. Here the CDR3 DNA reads TGTGCCAGCAGCTCCCCTAGCGGGGGCCGGGGAGATACGCAGTATTTT.

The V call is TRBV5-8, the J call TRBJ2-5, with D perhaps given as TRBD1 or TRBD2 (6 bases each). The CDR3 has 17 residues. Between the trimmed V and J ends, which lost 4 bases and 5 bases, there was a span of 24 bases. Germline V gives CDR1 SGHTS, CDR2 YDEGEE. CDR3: CASSPTGRKVTGETQYF. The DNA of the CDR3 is TGTGCCAGCAGCCCTACAGGGAGGAAGGTGACGGGGGAGACCCAGTACTTC.

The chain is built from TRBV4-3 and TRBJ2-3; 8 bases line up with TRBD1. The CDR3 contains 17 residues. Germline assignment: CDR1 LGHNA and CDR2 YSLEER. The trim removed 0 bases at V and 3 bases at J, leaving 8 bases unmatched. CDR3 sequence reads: CASSQESGQGATDTQYF. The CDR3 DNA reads TGCGCCAGCAGCCAAGAATCCGGGCAGGGGGCAACAGATACGCAGTATTTT.

In nucleotides, the CDR3 is TGTGCCAGCAGTTTCAAGCATAGCAATCAGCCCCAGCATTTT. Residues: CASSFKHSNQPQHF. The chain recombines TRBV12-3 or TRBV12-4 with TRBJ1-5; D gene uncertain. The V gene lost 3 bases and the J gene lost 0 bases, with 6 bases spanning the gap. The CDR3 has 14 residues.

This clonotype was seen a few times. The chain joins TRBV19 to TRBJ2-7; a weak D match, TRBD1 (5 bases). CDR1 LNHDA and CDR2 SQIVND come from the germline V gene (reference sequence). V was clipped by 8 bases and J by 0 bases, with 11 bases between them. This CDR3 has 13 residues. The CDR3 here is CASSTESSYEQYF. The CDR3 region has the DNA TGTGCCAGTTCGACAGAAAGCTCCTACGAGCAGTACTTC.

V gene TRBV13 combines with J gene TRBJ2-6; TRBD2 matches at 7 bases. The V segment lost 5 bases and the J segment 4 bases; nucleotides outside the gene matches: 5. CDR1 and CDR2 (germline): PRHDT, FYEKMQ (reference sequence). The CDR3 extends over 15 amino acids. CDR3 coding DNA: TGTGCCAGCAGCGCCCTGACTAGCGGGGCCAACGTCCTGACTTTC. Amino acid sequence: CASSALTSGANVLTF.

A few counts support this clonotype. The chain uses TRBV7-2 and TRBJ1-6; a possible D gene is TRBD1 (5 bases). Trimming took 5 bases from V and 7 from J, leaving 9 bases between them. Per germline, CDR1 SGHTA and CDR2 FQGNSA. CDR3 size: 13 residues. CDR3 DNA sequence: TGTGCCAGCAGCACCTACAGGAATTCACCCCTCCACTTT. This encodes CASSTYRNSPLHF.

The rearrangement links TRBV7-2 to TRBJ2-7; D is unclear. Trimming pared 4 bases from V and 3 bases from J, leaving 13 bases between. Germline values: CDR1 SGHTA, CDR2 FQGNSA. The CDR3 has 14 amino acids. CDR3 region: CASSSYAVGYEQYV. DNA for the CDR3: TGTGCCAGCAGCTCCTACGCCGTGGGCTACGAGCAGTACGTC.

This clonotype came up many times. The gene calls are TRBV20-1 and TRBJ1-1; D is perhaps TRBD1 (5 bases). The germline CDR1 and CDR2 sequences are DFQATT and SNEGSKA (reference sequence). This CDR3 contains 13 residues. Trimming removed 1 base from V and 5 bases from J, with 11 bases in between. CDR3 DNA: TGCAGTGCTAGAGGAGAGGGGACGACTGAAGCTTTCTTT. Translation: CSARGEGTTEAFF.

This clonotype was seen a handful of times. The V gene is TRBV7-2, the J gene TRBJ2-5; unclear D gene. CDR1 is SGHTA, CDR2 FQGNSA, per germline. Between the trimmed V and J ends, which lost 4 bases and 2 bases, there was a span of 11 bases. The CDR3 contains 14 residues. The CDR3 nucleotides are TGTGCCAGCAGCTCAGAGGTGGGGCAAGAGACCCAGTACTTC. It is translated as CASSSEVGQETQYF.

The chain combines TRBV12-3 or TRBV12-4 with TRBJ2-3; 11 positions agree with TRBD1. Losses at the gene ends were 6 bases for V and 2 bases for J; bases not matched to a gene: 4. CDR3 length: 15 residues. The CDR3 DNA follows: TGTGCCAGCAGCGGACAGGGGGCGCCCACAGATACGCAGTATTTT. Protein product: CASSGQGAPTDTQYF.

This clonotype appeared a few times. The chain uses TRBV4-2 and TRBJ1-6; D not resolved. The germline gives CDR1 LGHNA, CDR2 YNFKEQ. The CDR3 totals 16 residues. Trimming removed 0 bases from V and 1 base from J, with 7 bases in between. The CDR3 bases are TGTGCCAGCAGCCAAGAGGAAGGGTCCTATAATTCACCCCTCCACTTT. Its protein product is CASSQEEGSYNSPLHF.

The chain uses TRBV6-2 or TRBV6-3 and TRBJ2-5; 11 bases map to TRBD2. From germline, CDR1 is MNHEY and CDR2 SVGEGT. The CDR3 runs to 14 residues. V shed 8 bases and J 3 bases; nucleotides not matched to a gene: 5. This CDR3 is CASHTGLAEETQYF. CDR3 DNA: TGTGCCAGCCACACGGGACTAGCGGAAGAGACCCAGTACTTC.

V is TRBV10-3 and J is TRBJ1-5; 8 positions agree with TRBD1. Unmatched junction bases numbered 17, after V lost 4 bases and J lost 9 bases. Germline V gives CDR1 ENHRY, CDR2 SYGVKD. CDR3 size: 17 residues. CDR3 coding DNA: TGTGCCATCAGTGTAGGGCAGAATGGGGGCGGACAGGGGCCCCAGCATTTT. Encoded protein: CAISVGQNGGGQGPQHF.

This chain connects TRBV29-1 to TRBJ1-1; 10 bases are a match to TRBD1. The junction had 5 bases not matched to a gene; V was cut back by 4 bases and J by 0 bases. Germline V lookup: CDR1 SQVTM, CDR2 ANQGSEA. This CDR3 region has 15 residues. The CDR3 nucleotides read TGCAGCGTTGCCGGGACAGGGGACATGAACACTGAAGCTTTCTTT. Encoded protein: CSVAGTGDMNTEAFF.

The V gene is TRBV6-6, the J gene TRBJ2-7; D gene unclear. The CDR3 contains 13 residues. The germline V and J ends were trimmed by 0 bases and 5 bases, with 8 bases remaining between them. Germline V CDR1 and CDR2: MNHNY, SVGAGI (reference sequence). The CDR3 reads CASSYSTGHEQYF. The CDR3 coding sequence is TGTGCCAGCAGTTACTCGACCGGCCACGAGCAGTACTTC.

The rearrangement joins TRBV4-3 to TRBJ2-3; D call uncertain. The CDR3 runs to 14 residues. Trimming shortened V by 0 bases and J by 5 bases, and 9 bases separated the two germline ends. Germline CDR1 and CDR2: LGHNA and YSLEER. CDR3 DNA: TGCGCCAGCAGCCAAGAAGGGTTAGGAGATACGCAGTATTTT. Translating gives CASSQEGLGDTQYF.